This T cell receptor beta chain was identified in a study of T-cell memory formation after mild COVID-19. This CDR3 region has 16 residues. With V trimmed by 6 bases and J by 6 bases, 14 bases remained unmatched. Germline V lookup: CDR1 SGHNT, CDR2 YENEEA. Employing constant-segment primers, 5'RACE generated TCR alpha and TCR beta cDNA libraries bearing sample barcodes and UMIs. MiXCR, run by TCRdb on the 5' RACE reads, gives a single entry per CDR3 protein. The sample yields hundreds of thousands of distinct CDR3 sequences, roughly 24% seen once. Study observations and caveats: Clones that contracted clustered mainly in CM and EM if CD4+ and in EMRA if CD8+. Clones that contracted from day 15 to 85 were balanced CD4/CD8, while later expanders leaned CD4+. Second-wave clones that peaked on day 37 lacked confirmed SARS-CoV-2 specificity.

Only a few counts were recorded for this clonotype. Its antigen is undetermined. This chain uses TRBV11-3 with TRBJ1-2, with 9 bases matching TRBD1. This sequence was found in an adult woman who had mild COVID-19 (a few samples of this study predate the infection). Cell type and time point are not known. Sample: PBMCs or a T cell subset sorted from them (not recorded which). CDR3 loop: CASSRTWDREFNGYTF. CDR3 DNA: TGTGCCAGCAGTCGGACCTGGGACAGGGAATTTAATGGCTACACCTTC.